The 7 T cell receptor beta chains presented below share a single source sample, sequenced in a study of T cells in Graves' hyperthyroidism and ophthalmopathy. It was RNA transcripts that yielded the amplified TCR beta CDR3 regions. TCR CDR3 regions were first amplified by RT-PCR with HTBI primers. MiXCR, applied by TCRdb to the multiplex PCR reads, yields one record per CDR3 protein. The table has roughly 99,000 distinct CDR3 sequences, 16% seen once. Sequenced input: blood. These receptors were taken from a woman aged 50 to 60 with Graves' hyperthyroidism.

This clonotype was detected a few times. The chain has TRBV2 and TRBJ2-1, with 15 bases identical to TRBD2. Trimming cost V 9 bases and J 9 bases; bases outside gene matches: 9. This CDR3 comprises 15 residues. Per germline, CDR1 SNHLY and CDR2 FYNNEI. The CDR3 coding sequence is TGTGCCAGTAAACTGGGACTAGCGGGAGGAGGTGAGCAGTTCTTC. It translates to CASKLGLAGGGEQFF.

The chain employs TRBV5-4 and TRBJ1-5; D unresolved. CDR3 length: 18 residues. Trimming removed 4 bases from V and 2 bases from J, with 22 bases in between. Germline V gene lookup returns CDR1 SGHNT and CDR2 YYREEE (reference sequence). This CDR3 is CASSMEAETSLCNQPQHF. In nucleotides, the CDR3 is TGTGCCAGCAGCATGGAAGCGGAGACTTCTCTTTGCAATCAGCCCCAGCATTTT.

With regard to this clonotype: The missing conserved phenylalanine or tryptophan at the end of this CDR3 makes a read error likely. The V and J genes are TRBV5-5 and TRBJ2-1; D possibly corresponds to TRBD1 (5 bases). The germline V gene has CDR1 SGHKS and CDR2 YYEKEE (reference sequence). This CDR3 comprises 15 residues. The CDR3 loop is CASSLVLQEYNEQFL. In DNA, the CDR3 is TGCGCCAGCAGCTTGGTCCTACAGGAGTATAATGAGCAGTTCCTC.

As regards this clonotype: A much larger clone differs from this one at a single base, so this may be a read error. This CDR3 reads CASSQEGAGGKNEQYF. The CDR3 nucleotides read TGCGCCAGCAGCCAAGAAGGGGCGGGAGGAAAGAATGAGCAGTACTTC. The chain combines TRBV4-1 with TRBJ2-7; 8 nucleotides agree with TRBD2. This CDR3 spans 16 amino acids. J gave up 7 bases and V 0 bases, and 11 bases lay outside the gene matches. CDR1 is MGHRA and CDR2 is YSYEKL in the germline V gene.

In its sample, this clonotype was seen many times. The gene calls are TRBV5-1 and TRBJ2-6; D is uncertain. The germline gives CDR1 SGHRS, CDR2 YFSETQ. The CDR3 loop spans 15 amino acids. Trimming took 0 bases from V and 1 from J, leaving 5 bases between them. CDR3 amino acids: CASSLDGSGANVLTF. CDR3 nucleotide sequence: TGCGCCAGCAGCTTGGATGGATCTGGGGCCAACGTCCTGACTTTC.

This clonotype was detected many times. The V and J genes are TRBV28 and TRBJ1-4, with 7 positions matching TRBD1. This CDR3 comprises 13 residues. Germline CDR1 reads MDHEN; CDR2 reads SYDVKM. The V gene end was trimmed by 6 bases and the J gene end by 7 bases; junction bases not matched to a gene: 5. As DNA, the CDR3 is TGTGCCAGCAGGGACAGGTCTGGTGAAAAACTGTTTTTT. This translates into CASRDRSGEKLFF. Filled out from reference TRBV28 and TRBJ1-4, the complete variable domain reads DVKVTQSSRYLVKRTGEKVFLECVQDMDHENMFWYRQDPGLGLRLIYFSYDVKMKEKGDIPEGYSVSREKKERFSLILESASTNQTSMYLCASRDRSGEKLFFGSGTQLSVL.

Many counts were recorded for this clonotype. DNA for the CDR3: TGTGCCAGCAGTTTAAGGGGACAGTCCTACGAGCAGTACTTC. Its protein is CASSLRGQSYEQYF. The rearrangement uses TRBV28 and TRBJ2-7, with TRBD1 matching 7 bases. Germline CDR1 is MDHEN and CDR2 is SYDVKM. V was clipped by 2 bases and J by 1 base; unmatched bases: 2. This CDR3 spans 14 amino acids.